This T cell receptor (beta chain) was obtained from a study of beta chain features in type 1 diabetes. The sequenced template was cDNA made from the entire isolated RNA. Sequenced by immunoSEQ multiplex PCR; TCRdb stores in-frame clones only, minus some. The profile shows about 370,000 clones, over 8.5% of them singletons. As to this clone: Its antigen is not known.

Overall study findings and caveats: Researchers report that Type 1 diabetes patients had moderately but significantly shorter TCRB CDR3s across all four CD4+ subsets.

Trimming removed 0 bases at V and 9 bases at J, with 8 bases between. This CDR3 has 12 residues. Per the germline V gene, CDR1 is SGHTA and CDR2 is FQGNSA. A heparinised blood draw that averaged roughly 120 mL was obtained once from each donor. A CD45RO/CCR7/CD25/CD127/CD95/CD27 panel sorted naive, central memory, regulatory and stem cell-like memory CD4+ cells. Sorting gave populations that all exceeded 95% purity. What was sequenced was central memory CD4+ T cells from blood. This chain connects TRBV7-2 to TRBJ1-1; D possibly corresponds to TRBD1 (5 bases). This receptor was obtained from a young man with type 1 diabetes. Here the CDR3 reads CASSLAGDQAFF. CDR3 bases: TGTGCCAGCAGCTTAGCGGGGGACCAAGCTTTCTTT.